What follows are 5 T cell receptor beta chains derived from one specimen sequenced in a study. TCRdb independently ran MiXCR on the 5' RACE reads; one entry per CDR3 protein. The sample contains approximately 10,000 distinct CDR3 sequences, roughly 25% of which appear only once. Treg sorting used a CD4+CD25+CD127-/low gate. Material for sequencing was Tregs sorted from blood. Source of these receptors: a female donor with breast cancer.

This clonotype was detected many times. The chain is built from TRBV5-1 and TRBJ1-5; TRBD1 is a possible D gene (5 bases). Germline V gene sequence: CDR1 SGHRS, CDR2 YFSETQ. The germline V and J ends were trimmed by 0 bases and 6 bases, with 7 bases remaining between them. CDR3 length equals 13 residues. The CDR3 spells CASSLERGQPQHF. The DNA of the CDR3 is TGCGCCAGCAGCTTGGAGAGGGGTCAGCCCCAGCATTTT.

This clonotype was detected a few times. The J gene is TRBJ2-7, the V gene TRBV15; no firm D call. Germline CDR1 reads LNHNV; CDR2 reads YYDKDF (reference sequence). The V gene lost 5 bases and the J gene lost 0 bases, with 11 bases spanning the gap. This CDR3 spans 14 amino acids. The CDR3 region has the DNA TGTGCCACCAGCTTCACCCTCAACTCCTACGAGCAGTACTTC. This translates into CATSFTLNSYEQYF.

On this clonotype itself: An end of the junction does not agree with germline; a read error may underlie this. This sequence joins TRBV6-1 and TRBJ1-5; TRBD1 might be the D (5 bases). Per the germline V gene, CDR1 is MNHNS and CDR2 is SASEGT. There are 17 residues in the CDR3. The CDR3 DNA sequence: TGTGCCAGCAGTGAAGCGGAAGACAGATATAGCAATCAGCCCCAGAATTTT. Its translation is CASSEAEDRYSNQPQNF.

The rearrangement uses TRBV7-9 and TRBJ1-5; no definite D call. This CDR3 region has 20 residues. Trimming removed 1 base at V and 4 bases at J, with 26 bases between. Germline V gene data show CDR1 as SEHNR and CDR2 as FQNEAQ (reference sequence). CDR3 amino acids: CASSLGHSGSAPARNQPQHF. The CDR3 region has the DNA TGTGCCAGCAGCTTAGGGCATTCGGGGTCGGCCCCCGCGCGGAATCAGCCCCAGCATTTT.

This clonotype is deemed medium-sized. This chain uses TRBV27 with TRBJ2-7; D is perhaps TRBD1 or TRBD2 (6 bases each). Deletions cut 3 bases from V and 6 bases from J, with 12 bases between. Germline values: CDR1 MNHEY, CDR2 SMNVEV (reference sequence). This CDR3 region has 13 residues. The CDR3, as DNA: TGTGCCAGCAGTTTTCGGGGGCCAGTCGAGCAGTACTTC. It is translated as CASSFRGPVEQYF.